This T cell receptor (beta chain) was identified during a study of cytomegalovirus exposure and HLA in healthy donors. Trimming stripped 9 bases from V and 2 bases from J, with 12 bases between. Germline values: CDR1 MNHEY, CDR2 SMNVEV (reference sequence). The CDR3 runs 13 residues. Findings and limits, study-wide: HLA alleles showed associations with some 15,000 TCR beta sequences in a later analysis, at a 0.05 false discovery rate. The study flagged approximately 180 TCR beta chains as cytomegalovirus-associated. TCR beta V segments were, for the most part, productive about 87% or about 30% of the time in an earlier analysis.

For this clone: The antigen is undetermined.

Use of 60 Vbeta and 13 Jbeta primers characterized the PCR. Profiled with immunoSEQ multiplex PCR; TCRdb holds only in-frame clones, not every one. The table lists some 160,000 clones, 65% to 85% of them singletons. The chain links TRBV27 to TRBJ2-3, with D possibly TRBD2 on 5 matching bases. Sequencing was carried out using PBMCs. The source of this sequence is a male donor in good health and CMV-seronegative. For the CDR3, the DNA is TGTGCCAGTGCGGGCTTAAACACAGATACGCAGTATTTT. Translated: CASAGLNTDTQYF.